The sequence of this TCR beta chain was determined in a study of cytomegalovirus exposure and HLA in healthy donors (dated by TCRdb to 2016 to 2017). Background for the entire study: In an earlier analysis of approximately 640 of the donors, 276 Gb of sequence data and 90 million to 120 million unique TCR beta sequences from 180 million or so T cells were reported. In an earlier analysis of several hundred of the donors, high-throughput TCR beta sequencing was used to judge whether each TCR beta V gene segment behaved as functional or pseudogenic. High-throughput TCR immunosequencing, statistical association of individual TCRs with disease status, and machine learning were combined to predict cytomegalovirus infection status. In addition to the first cohort of 666 subjects, a separate validation cohort of around 110 different subjects was used. Roughly 320 gigabases of sequencing data and roughly 81 million unique TCR sequences made up an early release that covered several hundred HLA-typed donors. The study profiled the T cell repertoires of hundreds of subjects by immunosequencing and related them to cytomegalovirus serostatus. A later analysis re-examined previously published TCR beta repertoires from roughly 720 donors and added high-resolution HLA genotyping to investigate patterns of TCR occurrence. Roughly 5 DR-DQ haplotypes were handled as single units for association and clustering, since linkage in the cohort was strong. A later genetic analysis used genome-wide SNP genotypes for about 60% of the 666 donors, treating that subset as a discovery cohort. Donor age, sex, ethnicity and CMV serostatus were compiled alongside the repertoire data. The number of typed donors differed by locus: 629-630 for A, B, C, DRB1 and DQB1; 500 to 550 for DQA1; 606 for DPA1; and roughly 470 for DPB1. Across 398 genotyped donors of the cohort, an average of 235,054 unique TCR beta nucleotide sequences per donor were sequenced, and roughly 17% of those sequences were non-productive. The study was designed to test whether signatures of past pathogen exposure could be identified by cataloging public T cell receptors. Of the 398 genotyped donors, around 81% fell in the genetic ancestry cluster associated with self-reported Caucasian donors. In the later analysis, no new phenotypic data were used to find candidate immune exposures; instead, reliance was placed on TCR beta sequences and their occurrence across donors. HLA typing covered class I and class II loci at four-digit resolution. All discovery cohort repertoires had been generated using a single sequencing platform.

A note on this clone: The antigen it recognizes is unknown. Base qualities are not provided; no much larger clone lies one nucleotide away.

The cohort was made up of approximately 670 healthy bone marrow donors. Cohort members were all nominally healthy when sampled, although unrecorded immune exposures were likely present. The donor tested CMV seronegative and was one of the 352 seronegative cohort members. Each donor provided a peripheral blood sample, and peripheral blood mononuclear cells were used for TCR beta sequencing. Genomic DNA was extracted from the blood cell samples with the Qiagen DNeasy Blood Extraction Kit. Trimming leaves V shorter by 4 bases and J shorter by 2 bases, with the junction holding 5 bases beyond the gene matches. The CDR3 runs 15 amino acids, cysteine and phenylalanine included. Only the CDR3 portion is preserved as DNA: 45 bases, with reading frame beginning at the first base. Based on the germline V gene, the CDR1 and CDR2 sequences are SGHAT and FQNNGV. The paper's findings and limits, for the study overall: A further reported finding was that TCR beta sequences accurately predicted the HLA-A and HLA-B alleles for most subjects in the first cohort. Across donors, most TCR sequences were observed very rarely, whereas some public TCRs were present in many individuals. In a later genetic analysis, fewer N-insertions in productive TCRs were reported among donors in an Asian-associated ancestry cluster than the approximately 670-donor mean. Seventeen rarely observed V segments, including chromosome 9 orphons, were excluded from the earlier analysis of about 610 of the donors because counts were too low. The study gave a list of under 200 TCR beta chains associated with cytomegalovirus. The classifier was reported to diagnose cytomegalovirus status with high specificity and sensitivity in both the original cohort and the validation cohort. According to a later analysis, TCR association rates differed among HLA loci, with DRB1 alleles showing the most associated TCRs and HLA-C alleles showing the fewest. Several of the top co-occurrence clusters appeared to be linked to parvovirus B19, influenza, CMV and Epstein-Barr virus, according to a later analysis. HLA typing was unavailable for some donors at each locus, so association tests used only the typed subset. Linkage disequilibrium might explain the correlated functional status among segregating V segments, but an unknown experimental factor could not be excluded. Because the 87-base-pair reads could not distinguish some IMGT-functional V segments, including TRBV6-2 and TRBV6-3, those segments were excluded. In vitro tests confirmed that three of the cytomegalovirus-associated TCR beta chains recognize cytomegalovirus antigens. Most CMV-associated TCR beta chains appeared to be HLA-restricted in a later analysis, and the HLA associations seemed to be driven largely by CMV exposure. An earlier analysis of some 560 of the donors showed that most TCR beta V segments appeared in productive rearrangements either about 87% or about 30% of the time, which broadly matched IMGT annotations. When HLA alleles, especially DR and DQ, strongly co-occurred, TCR associations were difficult to assign to individual alleles. In a later analysis, 15,000 to 20,000 TCR beta sequences were associated with specific HLA alleles at a false discovery rate of 0.05. In a later analysis, HLA-associated TCR beta chains showed more clonal expansion and lower generation probabilities than non-associated chains that were equally common. Immune exposure information for the cohort was limited to CMV serostatus. The sequencing pipeline was judged likely to have produced a cluster of highly shared sequence variants as a technical artifact. It was suggested by the authors that the approach could potentially be generalized to other disease states and immunological phenotypes. In this cohort, only TCR beta chains were sequenced, and detectable features were limited by the absence of alpha or paired-chain data. Presence/absence analyses assumed roughly uniform sequencing depth across donors, an assumption that may not hold. An association between a missense DCLRE1C variant and V-gene and J-gene trimming of TCR beta chains was found in a later genetic analysis and replicated in an independent cohort.

The library was made by the immunoSEQ multiplex PCR assay. The multiplex PCR relied on a mix of 60 forward primers for TCR Vbeta segments and 13 reverse primers for TCR Jbeta segments. Amplification of the CDR3 region of rearranged TCR beta genes was performed with a multiplex PCR assay on genomic DNA. The amplified TCR beta libraries were sequenced on the Illumina HiSeq System as 87-base-pair reads. The study's processing was this. Across the 500 to 700 repertoires, a later analysis counted some 80 million unique TCR beta chains, around 10 million of which were shared by at least two donors. A nearest-neighbor algorithm error-corrected the raw reads and collapsed the reads into unique sequences, merging closely related sequences to remove PCR and sequencing errors. Alignment of CDR3 sequences to IMGT reference sequences was used to assign V, D and J gene segments. For a sequence to be retained, at least a six-nucleotide match to both a V gene segment and a J gene segment was required. A rearrangement counted as productive if the CDR3 had no stop codons and remained in frame with V and J, and every other rearrangement counted as non-productive. CDR3 was defined according to IMGT convention as the region running from the second conserved V-encoded cysteine to the conserved J-encoded phenylalanine. The earlier analysis of about 640 of the donors excluded any sequence lacking an unambiguous match to a single V gene segment. An earlier analysis of several hundred of the donors classified V segments as functional when productive rearrangements were above 56.7% and as segregating when the standard deviation between donors was above 5%. To diagnose cytomegalovirus status from the catalog of TCR beta chain sequences, a statistical classification framework was built. In a later analysis, TCR nucleotide sequences were compared against IMGT/GENE-DB human TR gene sequences so that V and J genes could be assigned. Using the TCRdist pipeline, a later analysis assigned CDR3 sequences along with most-parsimonious VDJ recombination scenarios. In a later analysis, each TCR beta chain was defined by its CDR3 amino acid sequence together with its V-gene family, and reads without a unique V-gene family were excluded. In a later analysis, some 600 highly shared, low-generation-probability nucleotide sequences were removed to address suspected cross-contamination and a sequencing artifact. In a later analysis, a clonal expansion index for each public chain was calculated from normalized within-repertoire ranks of inferred template counts. In a later analysis, generation probabilities were computed using a VDJ recombination model fitted to out-of-frame rearrangements, and the results were checked against IGoR. A later analysis scored TCR-TCR, TCR-HLA and TCR-CMV co-occurrence with hypergeometric tests, applying a repertoire-size bias correction to TCR pairs. To estimate false discovery rates, a later analysis permuted the HLA or CMV assignments 20 times. A later analysis grouped co-occurring TCRs with DBSCAN, adding TCRdist sequence similarity when clustering within HLA-allele-positive subsets. For co-occurrence clustering, repertoires with fewer than 30,000 or more than 120,000 public chains were excluded, along with four or five repertoires with anomalous nucleotide sharing. Sourced from immuneACCESS, this table was stored by TCRdb with only in-frame sequences that have V and J called. A share of the clones is absent; for the studies checked, an unresolved V gene accounts for under half, and the remainder has no known explanation. V and J calls and clone size are as listed in that table; D and trimming were resolved from the DNA. The sample table contains around 150,000 clones; only one count was recorded for about 64% of them. Of the sample, approximately 1.3% falls within the top ten clones.

Sequencing input: PBMCs. The receptor chain draws on TRBV11-2 and TRBJ1-1; TRBD1 lines up with 9 middle nucleotides. This clonotype originated in a man in his fifties in good health and CMV-seronegative. The sequence in DNA is TGTGCCAGCAGCTCGACGACAGGGGGTAACACTGAAGCTTTCTTT. The encoded protein is CASSSTTGGNTEAFF.